The 26 T cell receptor beta chains below were found in one sample sequenced in a study of identical twins. TCRdb fed the 5' RACE reads into MiXCR, producing one record per CDR3 protein. The table lists more than 1.5 million distinct CDR3 sequences, about 32% of them singletons, with under 0.35% in the top ten. The sequencing sample was made of cord blood. The source is a newborn girl in good health.

V is TRBV24-1 and J is TRBJ2-1; D is perhaps TRBD1 (5 bases). The CDR3 runs 14 residues. The germline CDR1 and CDR2 sequences are KGHDR and SFDVKD. Trimming pared 0 bases from V and 6 bases from J, leaving 8 bases between. CDR3 nucleotide sequence: TGTGCCACCAGTGATTTGGTCCAGGGCAATGAGCAGTTCTTC. It codes for CATSDLVQGNEQFF.

This clonotype was counted between two and nine times. This chain connects TRBV27 to TRBJ1-4, with a weak D call TRBD1 (5 bases). V was trimmed by 0 bases and J by 8 bases, leaving 13 bases between them. Germline V gene data show CDR1 as MNHEY and CDR2 as SMNVEV (reference sequence). CDR3 length: 15 amino acids. In DNA, the CDR3 is TGTGCCAGCAGTTTATCGGGCAGGGCCGCAGAAAAACTGTTTTTT. Amino acids: CASSLSGRAAEKLFF.

This clonotype was observed a handful of times. The chain is built from TRBV5-1 and TRBJ1-1; TRBD1 matches 7 bases. Trimming at V came to 5 bases and at J to 2 bases, leaving 9 bases not matched to a gene. This CDR3 comprises 15 residues. Looked up from germline, CDR1 is SGHRS and CDR2 is YFSETQ. The CDR3 reads CASSSTGNVNTEAFF. As DNA, the CDR3 is TGCGCCAGCAGTTCGACAGGGAATGTAAACACTGAAGCTTTCTTT.

This rearrangement joins TRBV20-1 to TRBJ2-1; D remains unclear. CDR3 size: 11 residues. Trimming took off 0 bases at V and 13 bases at J, with 10 bases between the two ends. Germline V lookup: CDR1 DFQATT, CDR2 SNEGSKA (reference sequence). CDR3 region: CSAREGVNQFF. The CDR3 DNA reads as TGCAGTGCTAGAGAGGGCGTTAACCAGTTCTTC.

This clonotype was observed a handful of times. The V gene is TRBV29-1, the J gene TRBJ1-1, with a tentative D call TRBD1 (5 bases). The germline V and J ends were trimmed by 6 bases and 5 bases, with 22 bases remaining between them. Germline V gives CDR1 SQVTM, CDR2 ANQGSEA. The CDR3 is made up of 15 amino acids. CDR3 in amino acids: CSVTQRDRSWTEAFF. The CDR3 nucleotides read TGCAGCGTCACCCAGAGAGACAGATCGTGGACTGAAGCTTTCTTT.

V usage is TRBV10-3 and J usage is TRBJ1-2; TRBD1 aligns across 7 bases. This CDR3 is 13 amino acids long. CDR1 and CDR2 from the germline V gene are ENHRY and SYGVKD. The V and J ends lost 10 bases and 3 bases, in that order; junction bases with no gene match: 8. CDR3 region: CATIRGFDYGYTF. CDR3 DNA sequence: TGTGCCACCATCAGGGGGTTCGACTATGGCTACACCTTC.

As for this clonotype: A read error may explain this, as a much larger clone is one base away. The chain couples TRBV4-2 to TRBJ2-4, with D possibly matching TRBD2 (6 bases). Germline CDR1 LGHNA, CDR2 YNFKEQ. The length of the CDR3 is 17 residues. CDR3 in amino acids: CASRQVGGGLAKNIQYF. CDR3 in DNA: TGTGCCAGCAGGCAAGTCGGTGGGGGACTAGCCAAAAACATTCAGTACTTC.

Only a few counts were recorded for this clonotype. The chain uses TRBV29-1 and TRBJ2-7; D is uncertain. The CDR3 extends over 13 amino acids. In germline, CDR1 is SQVTM, CDR2 ANQGSEA. V was cut by 0 bases and J by 0 bases, with 6 bases left in between. CDR3 sequence (DNA): TGCAGCGTTGAAGAGGGCAGCTCCTACGAGCAGTACTTC. This gives the protein CSVEEGSSYEQYF.

This clonotype was seen at least ten times. The chain couples TRBV3-1 to TRBJ2-5; TRBD1 agrees at 7 bases. The germline V gene encodes CDR1 LGHDT and CDR2 YNNKEL (reference sequence). This CDR3 region has 16 residues. Unmatched junction bases numbered 8, after V lost 4 bases and J lost 0 bases. DNA of the CDR3: TGTGCCAGCAGCCTAAGTCCGGGACAGAACCAAGAGACCCAGTACTTC. Translating it yields CASSLSPGQNQETQYF.

Turning to this clonotype: This sequence may be a read error, since a much larger clone differs from it by one base. CDR3 in DNA: TGTGCCAGCAGTTTCAGGCAGTCCCCCGTCGCGCCGGATACGCAGTATTTT. This translates into CASSFRQSPVAPDTQYF. The V and J genes are TRBV28 and TRBJ2-3; D ambiguous. Germline V gene data show CDR1 as MDHEN and CDR2 as SYDVKM. V gave up 3 bases and J gave up 6 bases, with 22 bases separating them. CDR3 length equals 17 residues.

The chain employs TRBV7-9 and TRBJ2-7, with D possibly being TRBD2 (5 bases). The CDR3 is 14 amino acids. CDR1 is SEHNR and CDR2 is FQNEAQ in the germline V gene (reference sequence). The ends were cut back, 4 bases at V and 3 bases at J, with 13 bases in the middle. The CDR3 protein is CASSSPDWRYEQYF. For the CDR3, the DNA is TGTGCCAGCAGCTCCCCGGACTGGCGCTACGAGCAGTACTTC.

The chain couples TRBV7-2 to TRBJ1-5; D might be TRBD1 (6 bases). Trimming pared 1 base from V and 2 bases from J, leaving 15 bases between. The germline V gene has CDR1 SGHTA and CDR2 FQGNSA. The CDR3 sequence is 17 residues long. The chain's CDR3 is CASSLGGRAGGNQPQHF. The DNA for the CDR3 is TGTGCCAGCAGCTTAGGAGGTCGTGCAGGGGGCAATCAGCCCCAGCATTTT.

V is TRBV20-1 and J is TRBJ2-3; D unresolved. This CDR3 region has 14 residues. Trimming stripped 6 bases from V and 0 bases from J, with 13 bases between. Germline CDR1 and CDR2: DFQATT and SNEGSKA (reference sequence). CDR3 protein: CSAQLVQSTDTQYF. The CDR3 bases are TGCAGTGCCCAACTTGTCCAGAGCACAGATACGCAGTATTTT.

In its sample, this clonotype was seen a few times. The chain is built from TRBV9 and TRBJ2-1, with D unresolved. Trimming shortened V by 3 bases and J by 1 base, and 11 bases separated the two germline ends. Germline values: CDR1 SGDLS, CDR2 YYNGEE. The CDR3 extends over 15 amino acids. This CDR3 reads CASSARGWSYNEQFF. For the CDR3, the DNA is TGTGCCAGCAGCGCTCGAGGTTGGTCCTACAATGAGCAGTTCTTC.

This clonotype was seen only a few times. The chain is built from TRBV7-2 and TRBJ1-5, with a weak D call TRBD1 (6 bases). V was pared by 1 base and J by 9 bases, with 13 bases between. Germline V gives CDR1 SGHTA, CDR2 FQGNSA. The CDR3 sequence is 14 residues long. CDR3 protein: CASSLGITGLPQHF. The CDR3 coding sequence is TGTGCCAGCAGCTTAGGGATAACAGGGCTGCCCCAGCATTTT.

This chain links TRBV13 with TRBJ2-5; 8 bases line up with TRBD2. CDR3 length equals 16 residues. The V segment lost 2 bases and the J segment 1 base; nucleotides outside the gene matches: 6. CDR1 and CDR2 (germline): PRHDT, FYEKMQ (reference sequence). The CDR3 loop reads CASSLSLLAAQETQYF. The CDR3 nucleotides read TGTGCCAGCAGCTTAAGTTTACTAGCGGCCCAAGAGACCCAGTACTTC.

The V call is TRBV12-3 or TRBV12-4, the J call TRBJ1-1; the D gene is possibly TRBD1 (5 bases). CDR3 length: 15 amino acids. Trimming removed 1 base at V and 1 base at J, with 10 bases between. The CDR3 loop reads CASSLGKGWNTEAFF. Here the CDR3 DNA reads TGTGCCAGCAGTTTAGGAAAGGGGTGGAACACTGAAGCTTTCTTT.

This clonotype was seen only a few times. The V and J genes are TRBV20-1 and TRBJ2-7, with 9 bases that match TRBD2. CDR1 is DFQATT and CDR2 is SNEGSKA in the germline V gene (reference sequence). J was trimmed by 1 base and V by 6 bases; bases with no gene match: 4. The CDR3 is made up of 13 amino acids. CDR3 sequence: CSAALAGSYEQYF. The DNA for the CDR3 is TGCAGTGCGGCCCTAGCGGGATCCTACGAGCAGTACTTC.

The genes are TRBV7-2 and TRBJ2-3; TRBD2 matches at 7 bases. This CDR3 is 16 amino acids long. Trimming removed 1 base from V and 3 bases from J; junction bases left unmatched: 7. Germline V gene sequence: CDR1 SGHTA, CDR2 FQGNSA. The CDR3 DNA is TGTGCCAGCAGCTTAGATTTGGGACTACTGACAGATACGCAGTATTTT. Its protein is CASSLDLGLLTDTQYF.

The chain links TRBV4-1 to TRBJ2-1; no clear D. CDR3 length: 16 amino acids. Trimming took off 1 base at V and 0 bases at J, with 10 bases between the two ends. Germline V gene lookup returns CDR1 MGHRA and CDR2 YSYEKL. This CDR3 is CASSQGRHPSYNEQFF. The CDR3 nucleotides are TGCGCCAGCAGCCAAGGGCGACACCCCTCCTACAATGAGCAGTTCTTC.

With respect to this clonotype: This may be a read error: a much more frequent sequence differs by one nucleotide. The chain combines TRBV4-2 with TRBJ2-1; 9 nucleotides line up with TRBD2. The last part of the DNA fits TRBJ2-7 better; the J call may be wrong. Germline CDR1 reads LGHNA; CDR2 reads YNFKEQ. This CDR3 region has 20 residues. The chain's CDR3 is CASSQDWNWLAGSSYNEQYF. The CDR3 nucleotides are TGTGCCAGCAGCCAAGATTGGAACTGGCTAGCGGGGAGCTCCTACAATGAGCAGTACTTC.

This clonotype occurred a few times. The CDR3 reads CATGGLAGVDTQYF. The CDR3 DNA is TGTGCCACAGGGGGACTAGCGGGAGTAGATACGCAGTATTTT. This chain connects TRBV10-3 to TRBJ2-3; 14 nucleotides align to TRBD2. CDR1 and CDR2 (germline): ENHRY, SYGVKD. V dropped 10 bases and J dropped 5; count of bases not matched to a gene: 5. CDR3 length: 14 amino acids.

V and J are TRBV25-1 and TRBJ2-5; the match to TRBD2 covers 11 bases. The germline V gene has CDR1 MGHDK and CDR2 SYGVNS. The CDR3 contains 12 residues. V shed 10 bases, J shed 11 bases, and the junction held 9 bases outside the gene matches. In DNA, the CDR3 is TGTGCCACAACTAGCGGGAGAAATGAGCAGTACTTC. Encoded protein: CATTSGRNEQYF.

The table lists this clonotype with a count of one. V gene TRBV28 combines with J gene TRBJ2-5, with 12 positions matching TRBD1. Germline V CDR1 and CDR2: MDHEN, SYDVKM. This CDR3 is 13 amino acids long. CDR3 residues: CSPGQGAKETQYF. The DNA for the CDR3 is TGTTCCCCGGGACAGGGGGCGAAAGAGACCCAGTACTTC.

This clonotype was detected a few times. The genes are TRBV10-2 and TRBJ1-2, with no clear D. Trimming took 8 bases from V and 6 from J, leaving 16 bases between them. The CDR3 consists of 13 residues. Germline CDR1 and CDR2: WSHSY and SAAADI. CDR3 region: CASCPGPRHGYTF. CDR3 nucleotides: TGCGCCAGCTGCCCGGGTCCTCGGCATGGCTACACCTTC.

This clonotype has only a few counts. CDR3 sequence: CASSLARGAGNEQFF. CDR3 nucleotides: TGCGCCAGCAGCTTGGCCCGGGGGGCCGGAAATGAGCAGTTCTTC. This chain connects TRBV5-1 to TRBJ2-1; D perhaps matches TRBD2 (7 bases). The V end was cut by 0 bases, the J end by 7 bases, with 14 bases between. The germline gives CDR1 SGHRS, CDR2 YFSETQ. This CDR3 contains 15 residues.